This T cell receptor (beta chain) is from a study of identifying expanded T cells in peripheral blood. CDR1 and CDR2 (germline): SEHNR, FQNEAQ (reference sequence). CDR3 length: 15 amino acids. V was shortened by 10 bases and J by 6 bases, with 21 bases between the two germline ends. The repertoire was sequenced with immunoSEQ multiplex PCR; TCRdb's copy has only in-frame clones and lacks some. Of 80,000 to 90,000 clones listed, over 75% are singletons. Sample: blood. This receptor was identified in a person aged 18 to 70 in good health. The rearrangement uses TRBV7-9 and TRBJ2-2, with D possibly TRBD1 on 6 matching bases. CDR3 bases: TGTGCCATCCCCCCCTGGGCAGGGGTTTCCGGGGAGCTGTTTTTT. Translation gives CAIPPWAGVSGELFF. The full variable domain, its missing parts supplied by reference TRBV7-9 and TRBJ2-2, is DTGVSQNPRHKITKRGQNVTFRCDPISEHNRLYWYRQTLGQGPEFLTYFQNEAQLEKSRLLSDRFSAERPKGSFSTLEIQRTEQGDSAMYLCAIPPWAGVSGELFFGEGSRLTVL.